This paragraph reports one T cell receptor beta chain. As yet, its antigen is unknown. Primers: 60 Vbeta forward and 13 Jbeta reverse. The repertoire was sequenced with immunoSEQ multiplex PCR; TCRdb's copy has only in-frame clones and lacks some. Its table lists tens of thousands of clones. The ends were cut back, 3 bases at V and 4 bases at J, with 16 bases in the middle. The CDR3 is 15 amino acids. Germline V gene data show CDR1 as SGDLS and CDR2 as YYNGEE. This record comes from a study of cytomegalovirus exposure and HLA in healthy donors. Whole-study findings and limits: TCR beta sequences reportedly predicted the HLA-A and HLA-B alleles of most subjects accurately. The records held CMV serostatus as the only immune exposure information. Presence/absence comparisons presumed near-even sequencing depth among donors. The study listed 164 cytomegalovirus-associated TCR beta chains.

This TCR derives from a man aged 18 to 29 in good health and CMV-seropositive. The specimen was PBMCs. V is TRBV9 and J is TRBJ1-2; TRBD1 is a possible D gene (5 bases). CDR3 in amino acids: CASSEDPTAGYGYTF. Here the CDR3 DNA reads TGTGCCAGCAGCGAAGACCCGACAGCCGGCTATGGCTACACCTTC.